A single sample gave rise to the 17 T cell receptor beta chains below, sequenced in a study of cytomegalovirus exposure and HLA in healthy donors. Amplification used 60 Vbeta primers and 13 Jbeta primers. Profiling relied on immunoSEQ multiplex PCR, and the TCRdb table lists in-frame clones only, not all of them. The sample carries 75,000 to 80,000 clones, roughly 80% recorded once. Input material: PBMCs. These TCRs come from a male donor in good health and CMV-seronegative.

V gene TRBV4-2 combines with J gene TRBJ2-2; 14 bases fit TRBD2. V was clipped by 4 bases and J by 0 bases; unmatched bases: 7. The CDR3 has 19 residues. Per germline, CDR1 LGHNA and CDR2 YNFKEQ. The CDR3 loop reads CASSLLRTSGGTNTGELFF. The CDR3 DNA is TGTGCCAGCAGCCTTCTACGGACTAGCGGGGGGACGAACACCGGGGAGCTGTTTTTT.

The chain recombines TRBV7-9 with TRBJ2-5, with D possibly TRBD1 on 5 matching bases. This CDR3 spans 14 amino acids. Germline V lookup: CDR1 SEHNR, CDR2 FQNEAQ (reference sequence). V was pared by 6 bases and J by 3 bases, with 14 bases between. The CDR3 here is CASRTTGLEETQYF. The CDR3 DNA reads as TGTGCCAGCAGAACCACAGGTTTAGAAGAGACCCAGTACTTC.

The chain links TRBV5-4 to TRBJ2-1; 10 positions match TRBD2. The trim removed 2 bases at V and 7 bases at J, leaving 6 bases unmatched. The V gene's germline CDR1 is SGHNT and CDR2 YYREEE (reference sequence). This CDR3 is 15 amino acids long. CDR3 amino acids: CASSFPPTSGNEQFF. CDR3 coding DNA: TGTGCCAGCAGCTTCCCACCGACTAGCGGGAATGAGCAGTTCTTC.

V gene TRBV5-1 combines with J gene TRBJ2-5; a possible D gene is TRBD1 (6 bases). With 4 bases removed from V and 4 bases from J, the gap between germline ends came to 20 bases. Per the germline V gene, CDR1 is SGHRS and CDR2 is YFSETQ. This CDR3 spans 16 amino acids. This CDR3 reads CASSERALEGVETQYF. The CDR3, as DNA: TGCGCCAGCAGCGAGAGGGCCCTAGAGGGGGTAGAGACCCAGTACTTC.

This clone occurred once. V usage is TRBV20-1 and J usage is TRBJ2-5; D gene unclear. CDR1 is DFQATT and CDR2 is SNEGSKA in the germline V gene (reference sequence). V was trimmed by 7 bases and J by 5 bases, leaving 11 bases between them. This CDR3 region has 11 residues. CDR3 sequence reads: CSVKLGETQYF. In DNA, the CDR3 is TGCAGTGTCAAACTCGGGGAGACCCAGTACTTC.

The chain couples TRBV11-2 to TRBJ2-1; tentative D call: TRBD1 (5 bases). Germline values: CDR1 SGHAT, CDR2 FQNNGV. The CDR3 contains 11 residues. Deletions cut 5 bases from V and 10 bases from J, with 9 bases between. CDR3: CASSQNREQFF. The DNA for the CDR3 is TGTGCCAGCAGCCAAAACAGGGAGCAGTTCTTC.

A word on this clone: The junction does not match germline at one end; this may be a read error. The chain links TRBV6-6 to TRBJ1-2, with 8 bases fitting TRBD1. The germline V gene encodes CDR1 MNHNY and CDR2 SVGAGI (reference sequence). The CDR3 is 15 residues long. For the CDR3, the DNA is TGTGCCAGCAGTCAGGATAGGACAGGGACCTATGGCTACCCCTTC. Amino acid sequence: CASSQDRTGTYGYPF.

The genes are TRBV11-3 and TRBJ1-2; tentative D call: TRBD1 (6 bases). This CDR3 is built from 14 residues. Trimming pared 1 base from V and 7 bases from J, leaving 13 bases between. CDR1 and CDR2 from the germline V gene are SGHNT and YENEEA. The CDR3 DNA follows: TGTGCCAGCAGCTTAGTTGGGGGGGCGGGTGGCTACACCTTC. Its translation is CASSLVGGAGGYTF.

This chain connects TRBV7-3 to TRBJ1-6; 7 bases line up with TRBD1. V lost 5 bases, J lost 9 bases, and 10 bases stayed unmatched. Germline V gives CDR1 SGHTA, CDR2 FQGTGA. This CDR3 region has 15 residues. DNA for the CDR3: TGTGCCAGCAGCCCCCAGGGGGGCGACGGTTCACCCCTCCACTTT. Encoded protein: CASSPQGGDGSPLHF.

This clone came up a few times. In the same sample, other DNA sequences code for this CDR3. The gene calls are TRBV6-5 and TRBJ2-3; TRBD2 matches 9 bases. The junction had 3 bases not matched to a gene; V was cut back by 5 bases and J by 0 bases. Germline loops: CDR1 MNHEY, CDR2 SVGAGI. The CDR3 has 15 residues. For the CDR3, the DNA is TGTGCCAGCAGTAGAGGACTAGCGAGCACAGATACGCAGTATTTT. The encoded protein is CASSRGLASTDTQYF.

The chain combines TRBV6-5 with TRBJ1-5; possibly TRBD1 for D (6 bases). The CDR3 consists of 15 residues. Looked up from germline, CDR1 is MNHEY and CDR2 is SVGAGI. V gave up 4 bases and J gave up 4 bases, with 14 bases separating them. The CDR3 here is CASSSQGISNQPQHF. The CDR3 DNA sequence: TGTGCCAGCAGTTCTCAGGGGATAAGTAATCAGCCCCAGCATTTT.

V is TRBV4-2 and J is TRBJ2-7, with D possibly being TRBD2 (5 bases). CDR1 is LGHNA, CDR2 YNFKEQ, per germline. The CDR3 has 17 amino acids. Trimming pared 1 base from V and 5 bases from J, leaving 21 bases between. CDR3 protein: CASSQGGGSVYLDEQYF. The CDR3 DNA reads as TGTGCCAGCAGCCAAGGGGGTGGGAGCGTTTATTTGGACGAGCAGTACTTC.

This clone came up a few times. The CDR3, as DNA: TGTGCCAGCAGCCCGGCCCTTGCGGGAGAGCTGTTTTTT. Encoded protein: CASSPALAGELFF. This chain uses TRBV7-2 with TRBJ2-2; tentative D call: TRBD2 (6 bases). The length of the CDR3 is 13 residues. Germline V gives CDR1 SGHTA, CDR2 FQGNSA. Trimming pared 5 bases from V and 11 bases from J, leaving 15 bases between. Looking up the rest from reference TRBV7-2 and TRBJ2-2 gives the full variable domain: GAGVSQSPSNKVTEKGKDVELRCDPISGHTALYWYRQSLGQGLEFLIYFQGNSAPDKSGLPSDRFSAERTGGSVSTLTIQRTQQEDSAVYLCASSPALAGELFFGEGSRLTVL.

CDR3 region: CASTLTGSGEQYF. The CDR3 coding sequence is TGTGCCAGCACCCTGACAGGGTCGGGCGAGCAGTACTTC. The gene calls are TRBV5-4 and TRBJ2-7; 7 nucleotides line up with TRBD1. CDR3 size: 13 residues. Trimming removed 6 bases from V and 6 bases from J; junction bases left unmatched: 9. Germline CDR1 SGHNT, CDR2 YYREEE (reference sequence). Based on the CDR3 plus reference TRBV5-4 and TRBJ2-7, the full variable domain is ETGVTQSPTHLIKTRGQQVTLRCSSQSGHNTVSWYQQALGQGPQFIFQYYREEENGRGNFPPRFSGLQFPNYSSELNVNALELDDSALYLCASTLTGSGEQYFGPGTRLTVT.

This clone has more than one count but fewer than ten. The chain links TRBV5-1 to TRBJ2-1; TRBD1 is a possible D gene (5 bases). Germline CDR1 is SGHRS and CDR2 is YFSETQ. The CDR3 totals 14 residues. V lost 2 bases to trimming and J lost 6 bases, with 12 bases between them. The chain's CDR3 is CASSLTGKINEQFF. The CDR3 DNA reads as TGCGCCAGCAGCTTAACAGGAAAGATCAATGAGCAGTTCTTC. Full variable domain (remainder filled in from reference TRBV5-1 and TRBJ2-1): KAGVTQTPRYLIKTRGQQVTLSCSPISGHRSVSWYQQTPGQGLQFLFEYFSETQRNKGNFPGRFSGRQFSNSRSEMNVSTLELGDSALYLCASSLTGKINEQFFGPGTRLTVL.

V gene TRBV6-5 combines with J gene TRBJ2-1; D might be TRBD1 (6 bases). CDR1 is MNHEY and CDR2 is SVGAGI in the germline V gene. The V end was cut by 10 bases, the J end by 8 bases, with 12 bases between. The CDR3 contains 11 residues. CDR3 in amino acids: CATNRVDEQFF. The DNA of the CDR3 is TGTGCCACTAACAGGGTGGATGAGCAGTTCTTC.

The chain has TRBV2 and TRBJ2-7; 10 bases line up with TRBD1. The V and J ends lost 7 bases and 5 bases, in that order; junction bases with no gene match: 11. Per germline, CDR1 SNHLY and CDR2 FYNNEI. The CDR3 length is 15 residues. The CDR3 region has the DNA TGTGCCAGCACCCCGAGGTCGGGACAGGGGAACGAGCAGTACTTC. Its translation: CASTPRSGQGNEQYF.